A single sample gave rise to the 7 T cell receptor beta chains below, sequenced in a study of PD-1 blockade in mismatch repair-deficient tumors. Libraries were prepared by immunoSEQ multiplex PCR; TCRdb keeps only in-frame clonotypes and omits some of them. The table has about 120,000 clones, more than 70% seen once. The source material was peripheral blood, sampled 72 weeks after starting pembrolizumab. The receptors were sampled from an adult with mismatch repair-deficient cancer.

The V gene is TRBV5-1, the J gene TRBJ2-3, with 9 bases matching TRBD1. Germline V CDR1 and CDR2: SGHRS, YFSETQ. The CDR3 is 16 residues long. Trimming at V came to 5 bases and at J to 5 bases, leaving 12 bases not matched to a gene. CDR3 in DNA: TGCGCCAGCAGTCAACCCCGGACAGGGGTTAGAGATACGCAGTATTTT. Protein product: CASSQPRTGVRDTQYF.

Here the CDR3 DNA reads TGTGCCAGCAGCCAAGAAGGGGGGGCGCTTGGCTATGGCTACACCTTC. It codes for CASSQEGGALGYGYTF. V usage is TRBV14 and J usage is TRBJ1-2; D is perhaps TRBD1 (6 bases). The CDR3 has 16 residues. Germline CDR1 SGHDN, CDR2 FVKESK. Trimming took 0 bases from V and 4 from J, leaving 15 bases between them.

The chain joins TRBV5-1 to TRBJ1-1, with D possibly being TRBD1 (5 bases). The CDR3 has 13 residues. The V end lost 2 bases, the J end lost 5 bases, and 10 bases lay between the germline ends. Germline assignment: CDR1 SGHRS and CDR2 YFSETQ. CDR3: CASSLEGRTEAFF. CDR3 nucleotide sequence: TGCGCCAGCAGCTTAGAGGGACGAACTGAAGCTTTCTTT.

This chain connects TRBV7-8 to TRBJ2-7, with 14 bases that match TRBD2. This CDR3 is 18 amino acids long. Germline CDR1 and CDR2: SGHVS and FQNEAQ. With 1 base clipped from V and 6 bases from J, the junction kept 11 bases outside the gene matches. DNA of the CDR3: TGTGCCAGCAGCTTAGGAGGGGGACTAGCGGGAGTGTTTGGCGAGCAGTACTTC. Protein sequence: CASSLGGGLAGVFGEQYF.

V and J are TRBV5-1 and TRBJ2-7, with 9 bases matching TRBD2. Germline CDR1 reads SGHRS; CDR2 reads YFSETQ. After removal of 8 bases from V and 1 base from J, the junction contained 7 bases not matched to a gene. CDR3 length equals 14 residues. CDR3 bases: TGCGCCAGTTCACTAGCGGGCGCTTCCTACGAGCAGTACTTC. Encoded protein: CASSLAGASYEQYF.

This chain uses TRBV7-2 with TRBJ2-7, with D hard to call. The V end lost 5 bases, the J end lost 2 bases, and 10 bases lay between the germline ends. The CDR3 spans 13 residues. Germline lookup yields CDR1 SGHTA and CDR2 FQGNSA. The CDR3 sequence is CASSPAGPYEQYF. In nucleotides, the CDR3 is TGTGCCAGCAGCCCCGCAGGCCCCTACGAGCAGTACTTC.

This rearrangement joins TRBV11-3 to TRBJ2-7, with TRBD1 matching 8 bases. This CDR3 region has 17 residues. V shed 1 base and J 3 bases; nucleotides not matched to a gene: 11. Per the germline V gene, CDR1 is SGHNT and CDR2 is YENEEA. In DNA, the CDR3 is TGTGCCAGCAGCTTAGCTAATCAGGGGGCTGTAAGCTACGAGCAGTACTTC. Translated, it gives CASSLANQGAVSYEQYF.